This T cell receptor (beta chain) comes out of a study of CD8+ T cells in alopecia areata (dated by TCRdb to 2016 to 2019). For the study in its entirety: Treated patients were enrolled in an open-label pilot trial of oral tofacitinib, 5 to 10 mg twice daily, for moderate-to-severe alopecia areata. Tofacitinib was given for 6 to 18 months, followed by 6 months of follow-up off drug to assess delayed response and recurrence. In treated patients, disease severity was measured using the SALT score, which gives the percentage of scalp surface area affected. To study T cell clonal expansion in alopecia areata, the researchers applied high-throughput TCRbeta sequencing to both the C3H/HeJ mouse model and human patients. In humans, TCRbeta sequencing was performed on scalp tissue and on sorted CD4+ and CD8+ peripheral blood T cells from healthy controls and from patients with patchy or totalis/universalis alopecia areata. Patients on tofacitinib were biopsied at baseline and after 4 and 24 weeks of treatment, and several of the patients also had a later scalp biopsy. Scalp clonality was compared across normal scalp (n=4), patchy alopecia areata scalp (n=8), and alopecia totalis/universalis scalp (n=8). RNA came from the PAXgene miRNA kit for fixed scalp, the miRNeasy kit for PBMCs, and the RNeasy kit for mouse skin. Amplification of TCRbeta CDR3 regions was done by immunoSEQ multiplex PCR using 35 Vbeta forward primers and 13 Jbeta reverse primers. Results the study describes overall, beyond this receptor: Shared TCR sequences between patients were less evident than in mice, which may be partly attributable to HLA diversity in the patient population. Because the treated cohort was small and had just a single nonresponder, larger studies are needed to establish links between baseline CD8+ expansion and response. Many expanded lesional clones persisted in scalp and blood during tofacitinib treatment, which may partly explain relapse after stopping treatment. With tofacitinib, both scalp clonality and the number of expanded CD8+ clones among the top 100 scalp clones went down significantly. Lesional scalp, especially in alopecia totalis/universalis, showed higher clonality and more expanded CD8+ clones than normal scalp, suggesting antigenic drive. Resident alphabeta T cells in normal human skin are also sequenced, complicating scalp TCR repertoire analysis, unlike mouse skin dominated by gammadelta T cells.

With regard to this clone: Its target antigen remains unknown. Per-nucleotide qualities are absent, and no much larger clonotype sits a single base away.

The library came from the immunoSEQ multiplex PCR assay. For TCR sequencing, RNA was extracted from every sample and reverse transcribed into cDNA to serve as template. SuperScript III was used to make first-strand cDNA, primed with a 2:1 mix of oligo-dT and random hexamers. A synthetic immune receptor repertoire was used to assess amplification bias, and residual bias was removed computationally. Per the original workflow: Raw reads were preprocessed for error removal, and CDR3 was defined according to IMGT conventions as running from the conserved cysteine to phenylalanine. Clonality was computed as 1 minus the Shannon entropy, with the entropy normalized by log2 of the number of productive unique TCRs. Whether scalp clones were CD4 or CD8 was inferred by matching scalp TCRbeta sequences against CD4 and CD8 repertoires sorted from blood. TCRdb took over this immuneACCESS table, retaining in-frame rearrangements with V and J assigned. Such tables are incomplete; in checked studies, under half of the missing clones stem from an unresolved V gene, and the remainder is unexplained. V, J and clone size are those of that table, while D and trimming were read from the DNA. This sample comprises 210,000 or so clones, more than 55% of them detected only once. About 1.2% of the sample is held by the ten biggest clonotypes.

According to the study, the label for this sample's treatment or condition signals: oral pan-JAK inhibitor, 5-10 mg twice daily. From alopecia areata patients, peripheral blood was collected along with lesional scalp punch biopsies. PBMCs were isolated by density centrifugation and stained for CD3, CD4 and CD8, after which CD4+ and CD8+ T cells were sorted on a FACSAria. Source: CD4+ T cells sorted from blood, taken at approximately week 42, from a patient treated with tofacitinib. The receptor's source is a human donor with alopecia areata.

The CDR3 in this case is CASSLGLSGELFF. The base sequence is TGTGCCAGCAGCTTAGGGCTATCCGGGGAGCTGTTTTTT. The chain is assembled from TRBV7-2 and TRBJ2-2, with the identity of the D gene unclear. Reading from cysteine to phenylalanine, the CDR3 counts 13 amino acids. Only the CDR3 DNA stays, 39 bases, in frame from base 1. V was cut back by 1 base and J by 6 bases, leaving a gap of 6 bases between them. CDR1 and CDR2, per the germline V gene, are SGHTA and FQGNSA.